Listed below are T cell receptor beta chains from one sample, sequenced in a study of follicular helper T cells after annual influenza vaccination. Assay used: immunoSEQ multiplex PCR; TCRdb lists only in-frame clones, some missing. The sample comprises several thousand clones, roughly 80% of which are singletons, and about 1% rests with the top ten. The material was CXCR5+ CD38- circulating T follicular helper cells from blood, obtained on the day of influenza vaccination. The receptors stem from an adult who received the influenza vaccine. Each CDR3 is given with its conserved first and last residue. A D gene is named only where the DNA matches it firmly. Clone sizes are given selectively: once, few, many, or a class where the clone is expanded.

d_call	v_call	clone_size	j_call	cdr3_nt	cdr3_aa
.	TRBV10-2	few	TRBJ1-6	TGCGCCAGCAGTGAGGGAGCGGGGCGCAATAATTCACCCCTCCACTTT	CASSEGAGRNNSPLHF
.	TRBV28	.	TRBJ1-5	TGTGCCAGCAGTTTCTATGGGGCTGGCAATCAGCCCCAGCATTTT	CASSFYGAGNQPQHF
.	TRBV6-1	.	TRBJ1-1	TGTGCCAGCAGTGCCGGGCCTGGGACAAGGAACACTGAAGCTTTCTTT	CASSAGPGTRNTEAFF
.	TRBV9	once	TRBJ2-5	TGTGCCAGCACCAAAGAGGTGGGGGGCCCACAAGAGACCCAGTACTTC	CASTKEVGGPQETQYF
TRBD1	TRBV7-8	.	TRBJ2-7	TGTGCCAGCAGCCCGAGGGACAGGGTCTCCTACGAGCAGTACTTC	CASSPRDRVSYEQYF
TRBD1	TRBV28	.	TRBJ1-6	TGTGCCACCTCGACAGGGTACGGTTCACCCCTCCACTTT	CATSTGYGSPLHF
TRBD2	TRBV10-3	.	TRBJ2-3	TGTGCCATCAAAGATAGCGGGGGGGCGCAAGATACGCAGTATTTT	CAIKDSGGAQDTQYF
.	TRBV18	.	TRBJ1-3	TGTGCCAGCTCACCACCGTCAGGCTGGAGCTCTGGAAACACCATATATTTT	CASSPPSGWSSGNTIYF
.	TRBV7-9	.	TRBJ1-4	TGTGCCAGCAGCTTAGTTGGGGTTAACGGTGAAAAACTGTTTTTT	CASSLVGVNGEKLFF
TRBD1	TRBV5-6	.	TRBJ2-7	TGTGCCAGCAGCCGACAGGGGTCCAGGAGGGAGCAGTACTTC	CASSRQGSRREQYF
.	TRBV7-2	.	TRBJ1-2	TGTGCCAGCAGCTCAATAGGGGGGGCAGGGTATGGCTACACCTTC	CASSSIGGAGYGYTF
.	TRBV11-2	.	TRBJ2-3	TGTGCCAGCAGCCCTACAAGGAGCAGCACAGATACGCAGTATTTT	CASSPTRSSTDTQYF
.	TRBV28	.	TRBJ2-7	TGTGCCAGCAGCCTGACCCACGAGCAGTACTTC	CASSLTHEQYF
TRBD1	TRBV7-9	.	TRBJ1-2	TGTGCCAGCAGCAAGGACAGGGCAGAGCGCTACACCTTC	CASSKDRAERYTF
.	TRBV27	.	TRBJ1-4	TGTGCCAGCAGTTTAGCCCCGCAAGGGGCCCTAAATGAAAAACTGTTTTTT	CASSLAPQGALNEKLFF
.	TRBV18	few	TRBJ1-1	TGTGCCAGCTCACCAGGGGAAGGGGGAGCTTTCTTT	CASSPGEGGAFF
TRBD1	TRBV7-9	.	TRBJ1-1	TGTGCCAGCAGCGCCGACAGGGGGCAGGGGACTGAAGCTTTCTTT	CASSADRGQGTEAFF
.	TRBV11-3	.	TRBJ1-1	TGTGCCAGCAACCTGGGGCAGGCGAACACTGAAGCTTTCTTT	CASNLGQANTEAFF
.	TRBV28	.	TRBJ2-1	TGTGCCAGCAGTCCTCTCCCGTGGGCGAGCTCCTACAATGAGCAGTTCTTC	CASSPLPWASSYNEQFF
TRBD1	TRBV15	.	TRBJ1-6	TGTGCCACCAGCAGGACAGGAACCGTAACAGGGGGTTCACCCCTCCACTTT	CATSRTGTVTGGSPLHF
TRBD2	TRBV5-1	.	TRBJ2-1	TGTGCCAGCAGCCCGGGACTAGCGGGAATCAATGAGCAGTTCTTC	CASSPGLAGINEQFF
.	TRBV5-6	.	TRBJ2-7	TGTGCCAGCAGCTTGGCCGTACAGAACCCATACGAGCAGTACTTC	CASSLAVQNPYEQYF
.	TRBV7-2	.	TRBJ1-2	TGTGCCAGCAGCTCACCCAGTTATGGCTACACCTTC	CASSSPSYGYTF
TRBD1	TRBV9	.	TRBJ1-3	TGTGCCAGCAGCGTCTCCGGGACAGGGGCCGGAAACACCATATATTTT	CASSVSGTGAGNTIYF
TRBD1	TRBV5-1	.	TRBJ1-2	TGCGCCAGCAGACAGGGGTTAGTTAACTATGGCTACACCTTC	CASRQGLVNYGYTF
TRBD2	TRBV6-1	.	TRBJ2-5	TGTGCCAGCGTGGAGGCTAGCGGTGTAGAGACCCAGTACTTC	CASVEASGVETQYF
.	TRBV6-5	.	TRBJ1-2	TGTGCCAGCAGTCCAAGAAAAGGGCTTGGCTACACCTTC	CASSPRKGLGYTF
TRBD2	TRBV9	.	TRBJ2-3	TGTGCCAGCAGCATCTTTAGCCGTTTTAGGGGACTAGTATCAGATACGCAGTATTTT	CASSIFSRFRGLVSDTQYF